This T cell receptor (beta chain) came from a study of molecular identifiers for immune sequencing clone quantification. Study observations and caveats: Naive cells had under 1% of molecules in clones above 20 RNA copies, effectors over 98%.

The use of previously described methods and listed TCR primers produced the bulk TCR libraries. TCRdb redid the calling of the PCR reads with MiXCR, one entry per CDR3 protein. The repertoire holds hundreds of thousands of distinct CDR3 sequences, with just under 20% as singletons. This CDR3 comprises 13 residues. The sorting of naive CD8 T cells used the CD8+CD4-CCR7+CD45RA+ phenotype. Remarks on this clonotype: What it binds is unknown. Being one base from a much bigger clone, this may be a read error.

Material: naive CD8+ T cells from blood, with Jurkat cell RNA spiked in. Indicated subset: FACS-sorted CD8+CD4-CCR7+CD45RA+ naive T cells. This TCR was recovered from a human donor in good health. Some libraries in this study had Jurkat cell RNA spiked in. The chain has TRBV12-3 or TRBV12-4 and TRBJ2-2; D gene ambiguous. CDR3 amino acids: CAGSPLDTGELFF. CDR3 bases: TGTGCCGGCAGCCCTCTAGACACCGGGGAGCTGTTTTTT.